Listed here are 28 T cell receptor beta chains from one sample, sequenced in a study of blood T cell repertoires in COVID-19. The repertoire was sequenced with immunoSEQ multiplex PCR; TCRdb's copy has only in-frame clones and lacks some. This table holds about 64,000 clones, approximately 82% found once. What was sequenced was peripheral blood. The origin of the receptors is a man aged 80 or over with acute or convalescent COVID-19.

The rearrangement joins TRBV18 to TRBJ2-1; TRBD2 is a possible D gene (5 bases). Germline CDR1 is KGHSH and CDR2 is LQKENI. This CDR3 has 16 amino acids. The V and J ends lost 0 bases and 7 bases respectively, with 16 bases between them. CDR3 loop: CASSPPSLARGNEQFF. CDR3 DNA: TGTGCCAGCTCACCACCTTCTCTAGCTCGAGGTAATGAGCAGTTCTTC.

The J gene is TRBJ2-7, the V gene TRBV25-1; 8 nucleotides align to TRBD1. Unmatched junction bases numbered 9, after V lost 6 bases and J lost 2 bases. Germline assignment: CDR1 MGHDK and CDR2 SYGVNS. The CDR3 has 15 residues. The CDR3 DNA reads as TGTGCCAGCAGGGGGACCCCAGGGGGCACCTACGAGCAGTACTTC. It codes for CASRGTPGGTYEQYF.

This clone has a handful of counts. The V call is TRBV5-1, the J call TRBJ1-3; D not certain. The V gene's germline CDR1 is SGHRS and CDR2 YFSETQ. The CDR3 contains 14 residues. V lost 0 bases to trimming and J lost 2 bases, with 6 bases between them. The CDR3 sequence: CASSLDGAGNTIYF. For the CDR3, the DNA is TGCGCCAGCAGCTTGGACGGGGCTGGAAACACCATATATTTT.

The chain couples TRBV2 to TRBJ1-2, with 9 positions matching TRBD1. CDR3 length: 13 residues. CDR1 is SNHLY and CDR2 is FYNNEI in the germline V gene. Trimming cost V 6 bases and J 6 bases; bases outside gene matches: 5. The CDR3 sequence: CASRSRTGDGYTF. CDR3 nucleotides: TGTGCCAGCAGAAGCAGGACAGGGGATGGCTACACCTTC.

The rearrangement uses TRBV6-5 and TRBJ1-4; no clear D. The CDR3 sequence is 15 residues long. Germline V gene lookup returns CDR1 MNHEY and CDR2 SVGAGI. V gave up 7 bases and J gave up 7 bases, with 19 bases separating them. CDR3 DNA: TGTGCCAGCACCCTAAGGAGGGTTGAGGGTGAAAAACTGTTTTTT. It codes for CASTLRRVEGEKLFF.

The rearrangement links TRBV21-1 to TRBJ2-7; TRBD1, the D gene given by the table, was not confirmed from the DNA. TRBV21-1 is a pseudogene locus. The CDR3 runs 15 residues. The CDR3 sequence is CASSIEAGVEDEQYF. In DNA form, the CDR3 reads TGTGCCAGCAGCATCGAGGCAGGGGTCGAGGACGAGCAGTACTTC.

This rearrangement joins TRBV9 to TRBJ2-1; tentative D call: TRBD2 (6 bases). The CDR3 consists of 16 residues. V was clipped by 1 base and J by 10 bases, with 21 bases between them. Germline V gene sequence: CDR1 SGDLS, CDR2 YYNGEE. The CDR3 is CASSVSQSFAGSEQFF. In DNA, the CDR3 is TGTGCCAGCAGCGTAAGTCAGTCTTTTGCCGGGAGCGAGCAGTTCTTC. Using reference TRBV9 and TRBJ2-1 for the parts outside the CDR3, the full variable domain is DSGVTQTPKHLITATGQRVTLRCSPRSGDLSVYWYQQSLDQGLQFLIQYYNGEERAKGNILERFSAQQFPDLHSELNLSSLELGDSALYFCASSVSQSFAGSEQFFGPGTRLTVL.

The gene calls are TRBV3-1 (or the pseudogene TRBV3-2) and TRBJ2-1, with 15 bases that match TRBD2. This CDR3 contains 19 residues. Trimming removed 0 bases from V and 8 bases from J; junction bases left unmatched: 11. The germline V gene encodes CDR1 LGHDT and CDR2 YNNKEL (reference sequence). The CDR3 is CASSQDLGLAGGPGYEQFF. In DNA, the CDR3 is TGTGCCAGCAGCCAAGATCTCGGACTAGCGGGGGGGCCTGGATATGAGCAGTTCTTC.

V gene TRBV7-9 combines with J gene TRBJ2-7; TRBD2 aligns across 8 bases. This CDR3 is built from 18 residues. The V gene's germline CDR1 is SEHNR and CDR2 FQNEAQ (reference sequence). Trimming removed 2 bases from V and 0 bases from J; junction bases left unmatched: 12. The CDR3 region has the DNA TGTGCCAGCAGCTTAAAAACTAGCGGAGGGGGTTTCTCCTACGAGCAGTACTTC. As protein: CASSLKTSGGGFSYEQYF.

This chain connects TRBV6-5 to TRBJ1-2; 7 bases agree with TRBD1. The CDR3 extends over 15 amino acids. Germline V gene lookup returns CDR1 MNHEY and CDR2 SVGAGI. Trimming removed 6 bases from V and 6 bases from J; junction bases left unmatched: 13. Written as DNA, the CDR3 is TGTGCCAGCAGGGGGGCCTACAGGGGTTGGGATGGCTACACCTTC. Its protein product is CASRGAYRGWDGYTF.

V usage is TRBV5-8 and J usage is TRBJ1-2; D perhaps matches TRBD1 (6 bases). The CDR3 loop spans 15 amino acids. Germline assignment: CDR1 SGHTS and CDR2 YDEGEE. The V end was cut by 1 base, the J end by 6 bases, with 16 bases between. The CDR3 region has the DNA TGTGCCAGCAGCTTGTGGTCGGGCAGGGGAAATGGCTACACCTTC. Amino acid sequence: CASSLWSGRGNGYTF. Filled out from reference TRBV5-8 and TRBJ1-2, the complete variable domain reads EAGVTQSPTHLIKTRGQQATLRCSPISGHTSVYWYQQALGLGLQFLLWYDEGEERNRGNFPPRFSGRQFPNYSSELNVNALELEDSALYLCASSLWSGRGNGYTFGSGTRLTVV.

CDR3 sequence: CASSMGQGDKNIQYF. The CDR3 DNA follows: TGTGCCAGCAGCATGGGACAGGGGGACAAAAACATTCAGTACTTC. The chain is built from TRBV6-5 and TRBJ2-4, with 11 bases that match TRBD1. V shed 6 bases and J 3 bases; nucleotides not matched to a gene: 4. The CDR3 length is 15 residues. Germline-derived CDR1 and CDR2 are MNHEY and SVGAGI.

This clone was detected only once. V is TRBV19 and J is TRBJ1-5; D gene unclear. Per the germline V gene, CDR1 is LNHDA and CDR2 is SQIVND (reference sequence). With 7 bases removed from V and 0 bases from J, the gap between germline ends came to 7 bases. CDR3 length: 13 residues. Written as DNA, the CDR3 is TGTGCCAGTACCCCCTATAGCAATCAGCCCCAGCATTTT. It specifies CASTPYSNQPQHF.

The chain couples TRBV5-6 to TRBJ2-2, with 9 bases that match TRBD2. J was trimmed by 11 bases and V by 1 base; bases with no gene match: 12. Germline CDR1 is SGHDT and CDR2 is YYEEEE. The CDR3 covers 16 residues. Here the CDR3 reads CASSLTYGGRADELFF. CDR3 nucleotides: TGTGCCAGCAGCTTGACATACGGCGGGAGGGCCGATGAGCTGTTTTTT. Together with reference TRBV5-6 and TRBJ2-2, the CDR3 gives the full variable domain: DAGVTQSPTHLIKTRGQQVTLRCSPKSGHDTVSWYQQALGQGPQFIFQYYEEEERQRGNFPDRFSGHQFPNYSSELNVNALLLGDSALYLCASSLTYGGRADELFFGEGSRLTVL.

This clone has more than one count but fewer than ten. The V and J genes are TRBV7-9 and TRBJ2-2; 9 bases agree with TRBD2. The V gene end was trimmed by 6 bases and the J gene end by 5 bases; junction bases not matched to a gene: 4. This CDR3 spans 14 amino acids. The germline V gene encodes CDR1 SEHNR and CDR2 FQNEAQ (reference sequence). The CDR3 sequence: CASRSSGNTGELFF. DNA for the CDR3: TGTGCCAGCAGGTCTAGCGGGAATACCGGGGAGCTGTTTTTT.

The chain couples TRBV2 to TRBJ2-7, with 8 bases that match TRBD1. V dropped 8 bases and J dropped 3; count of bases not matched to a gene: 3. Germline CDR1 is SNHLY and CDR2 is FYNNEI. The CDR3 spans 12 residues. CDR3 region: CASGGQGYEQYF. CDR3 sequence (DNA): TGTGCCAGCGGAGGACAGGGCTACGAGCAGTACTTC.

The chain has TRBV18 and TRBJ2-1, with 12 bases fitting TRBD1. V lost 6 bases, J lost 8 bases, and 8 bases stayed unmatched. The CDR3 totals 15 residues. Germline loops: CDR1 KGHSH, CDR2 LQKENI. The CDR3 sequence: CASSTGTGGIDEQFF. The CDR3 DNA sequence: TGTGCCAGCTCTACCGGGACAGGGGGCATCGATGAGCAGTTCTTC.

The chain carries TRBV12-3 or TRBV12-4 and TRBJ1-1; D remains ambiguous. With 4 bases removed from V and 7 bases from J, the gap between germline ends came to 10 bases. This CDR3 is built from 12 residues. The CDR3 bases are TGTGCCAGCAGTTCCGGTAGTTTTGAAGCTTTCTTT. Its protein product is CASSSGSFEAFF.

The V call is TRBV19, the J call TRBJ1-5, with D perhaps matching TRBD1 (6 bases). Germline CDR1 and CDR2: LNHDA and SQIVND (reference sequence). This CDR3 spans 17 amino acids. The V and J ends lost 3 bases and 5 bases respectively, with 20 bases between them. The CDR3 DNA sequence: TGTGCCAGTAGTATCACCCACGAAGGGACATCCTATCAGCCCCAGCATTTT. Protein sequence: CASSITHEGTSYQPQHF.

This clone appeared a few times. This chain uses TRBV10-3 with TRBJ1-5; 10 bases map to TRBD1. The CDR3 runs to 15 residues. Germline lookup yields CDR1 ENHRY and CDR2 SYGVKD. Trimming took 2 bases from V and 2 from J; bases not matched to a gene: 0. The CDR3 protein is CAISEGTGGNQPQHF. Written as DNA, the CDR3 is TGTGCCATCAGTGAGGGGACAGGGGGCAATCAGCCCCAGCATTTT.

The chain uses TRBV18 and TRBJ1-2; possible D gene TRBD1, 6 bases. Germline CDR1 reads KGHSH; CDR2 reads LQKENI. CDR3 length: 16 residues. With 6 bases removed from V and 4 bases from J, the gap between germline ends came to 21 bases. DNA of the CDR3: TGTGCCAGCTCGCTCTCTTTAGAGTCGACAGGCTATGGCTACACCTTC. Its translation is CASSLSLESTGYGYTF. The entire variable domain, with the rest obtained from reference TRBV18 and TRBJ1-2, is as follows: NAGVMQNPRHLVRRRGQEARLRCSPMKGHSHVYWYRQLPEEGLKFMVYLQKENIIDESGMPKERFSAEFPKEGPSILRIQQVVRGDSAAYFCASSLSLESTGYGYTFGSGTRLTVV.

The V gene is TRBV30, the J gene TRBJ1-2; 8 nucleotides line up with TRBD1. V gave up 1 base and J gave up 5 bases; unmatched junction bases: 6. The CDR3 is 14 residues long. Germline-derived CDR1 and CDR2 are GTSNPN and SVGIG (reference sequence). DNA of the CDR3: TGTGCCTGGAGTGCGAGACAGGGGTATTATGGCTACACCTTC. This translates into CAWSARQGYYGYTF.

This clone was seen a handful of times. V and J are TRBV5-4 and TRBJ2-5; 10 bases line up with TRBD1. Germline V CDR1 and CDR2: SGHNT, YYREEE (reference sequence). This CDR3 has 15 residues. V shed 3 bases, J shed 1 base, and the junction held 3 bases outside the gene matches. The CDR3: CASSSRTGGQETQYF. In DNA, the CDR3 is TGTGCCAGCAGCTCGCGGACAGGGGGCCAAGAGACCCAGTACTTC.

This chain joins TRBV5-6 and TRBJ1-5, with 7 positions matching TRBD1. Germline CDR1 is SGHDT and CDR2 is YYEEEE. Trimming removed 4 bases from V and 5 bases from J; junction bases left unmatched: 9. The CDR3 has 15 amino acids. The CDR3, as DNA: TGTGCCAGCAGCCACCGGACAGGAGGGGATCAGCCCCAGCATTTT. As protein: CASSHRTGGDQPQHF.

This chain connects TRBV9 to TRBJ2-6, with D tentatively TRBD2 (5 bases). Germline V CDR1 and CDR2: SGDLS, YYNGEE. V dropped 3 bases and J dropped 0 bases, with 19 bases sitting between them. This CDR3 region has 19 residues. The CDR3 DNA reads TGTGCCAGCAGCGGTGCCCGGGGTAGCGCCTTCTCTGGGGCCAACGTCCTGACTTTC. Encoded protein: CASSGARGSAFSGANVLTF.

The genes are TRBV4-1 and TRBJ1-2; D gene uncertain. This CDR3 has 15 residues. Trimming took 0 bases from V and 3 from J, leaving 11 bases between them. CDR1 and CDR2 from the germline V gene are MGHRA and YSYEKL. For the CDR3, the DNA is TGCGCCAGCAGCCAAGATGGAGAAGCCTACTATGGCTACACCTTC. Protein product: CASSQDGEAYYGYTF.

The chain carries TRBV6-1 and TRBJ1-2, with D possibly matching TRBD1 (6 bases). V lost 3 bases to trimming and J lost 2 bases, with 16 bases between them. Looked up from germline, CDR1 is MNHNS and CDR2 is SASEGT. CDR3 length: 16 amino acids. The CDR3 DNA is TGTGCCAGCAGTGAGACAGGCTTGAGAGCGAACTATGGCTACACCTTC. This gives the protein CASSETGLRANYGYTF.

CDR3 nucleotide sequence: TGTGCCAGTAGTAGCCGGGACAGGTGGGGCTATGGCTACACCTTC. It specifies CASSSRDRWGYGYTF. This rearrangement joins TRBV19 to TRBJ1-2, with TRBD1 matching over 8 bases. Per the germline V gene, CDR1 is LNHDA and CDR2 is SQIVND (reference sequence). This CDR3 spans 15 amino acids. The junction had 8 bases not matched to a gene; V was cut back by 4 bases and J by 4 bases.